This T cell receptor (beta chain) was found in a study of early T cells in non-severe SARS-CoV-2 infection. In the study overall: Bulk RNA from unsorted whole blood was sequenced; chains were unpaired. General study points: In VDJdb matching, anti-spike CD8 responses were favored while private and CD4 specificities went missing.

One entry per CDR3 protein, called by TCRdb with MiXCR from the 5' RACE reads. The sample has about 70,000 distinct CDR3 sequences; 11% are singletons. This CDR3 spans 14 amino acids. V dropped 1 base and J dropped 4; count of bases not matched to a gene: 2. Looked up from germline, CDR1 is DFQATT and CDR2 is SNEGSKA (reference sequence). Comment on this clonotype: Its antigen remains unknown.

Material: whole blood. V is TRBV20-1 and J is TRBJ1-4, with 8 positions matching TRBD1. The origin of this receptor is an adult who was a healthcare worker with PCR-confirmed SARS-CoV-2 infection or an uninfected control (not recorded which). The CDR3: CSARGQGHNEKLFF. CDR3 sequence (DNA): TGCAGTGCTAGAGGACAGGGGCATAATGAAAAACTGTTTTTT.